A single sample is the source of the 22 T cell receptor beta chains below, sequenced in a study of cytomegalovirus exposure and HLA in healthy donors. PCR amplification relied on 60 Vbeta primers (plus 13 Jbeta primers). TCRdb's copy holds only in-frame clones and misses some; the assay was immunoSEQ multiplex PCR. The table lists about 190,000 clones, about 80% of them singletons, with 2.1% in the top ten. The sample comprised PBMCs. The receptors were sampled from a woman aged 18 to 35 in good health and CMV-seropositive.

Remarks on this clone: The germline gene is not matched at one end of the junction; a read error may be the cause. This chain connects TRBV2 to TRBJ2-1; 15 bases map to TRBD2. The CDR3 consists of 14 residues. Germline V gene lookup returns CDR1 SNHLY and CDR2 FYNNEI. The CDR3: CASVGLAGGLKGVF. The CDR3 DNA is TGTGCCAGCGTGGGACTAGCGGGGGGCCTAAAGGGGGTCTTC.

The sample holds one count of this clone. The V and J genes are TRBV18 and TRBJ2-7; 8 nucleotides align to TRBD1. CDR3 length: 16 residues. Germline assignment: CDR1 KGHSH and CDR2 LQKENI. The V gene end was trimmed by 5 bases and the J gene end by 8 bases; junction bases not matched to a gene: 17. The CDR3 protein is CASSSQDRVSNRKQYF. Here the CDR3 DNA reads TGTGCCAGCTCATCTCAGGACAGGGTGTCAAATAGGAAGCAGTACTTC. Complete variable domain (other parts from reference TRBV18 and TRBJ2-7): NAGVMQNPRHLVRRRGQEARLRCSPMKGHSHVYWYRQLPEEGLKFMVYLQKENIIDESGMPKERFSAEFPKEGPSILRIQQVVRGDSAAYFCASSSQDRVSNRKQYFGPGTRLTVT.

This clone turned up a few times. The V and J genes are TRBV30 and TRBJ1-2; no clear D gene. The germline CDR1 and CDR2 sequences are GTSNPN and SVGIG (reference sequence). The CDR3 runs to 13 residues. V was trimmed by 3 bases and J by 4 bases, leaving 12 bases between them. The CDR3 nucleotides read TGTGCCTGGAGCGAAACAGAGTCCTATGGCTACACCTTC. Translated: CAWSETESYGYTF.

The gene calls are TRBV4-3 and TRBJ1-2; tentative D call: TRBD1 (6 bases). Trimming pared 1 base from V and 4 bases from J, leaving 19 bases between. The germline V gene encodes CDR1 LGHNA and CDR2 YSLEER. CDR3 length equals 17 residues. The DNA of the CDR3 is TGCGCCAGCAGCCAAGCGACTCCGGGACATATGTCCTATGGCTACACCTTC. It yields the protein CASSQATPGHMSYGYTF.

This clone was detected a few times. This chain joins TRBV7-9 and TRBJ1-2; 10 bases are shared with TRBD1. Unmatched junction bases numbered 5, after V lost 5 bases and J lost 5 bases. From germline, CDR1 is SEHNR and CDR2 FQNEAQ (reference sequence). This CDR3 comprises 14 residues. For the CDR3, the DNA is TGTGCCAGCAGCCCGCGACAGGGGGCATATGGCTACACCTTC. This gives the protein CASSPRQGAYGYTF.

This clone appeared a single time. CDR3 sequence (DNA): TGTGCCAGTAGTATAGACAGACAGGACCCGTACAATGAGCAGTTCTTC. As protein: CASSIDRQDPYNEQFF. The chain carries TRBV19 and TRBJ2-1; D might be TRBD1 (6 bases). The CDR3 totals 16 residues. With 0 bases removed from V and 4 bases from J, the gap between germline ends came to 13 bases. The V gene's germline CDR1 is LNHDA and CDR2 SQIVND (reference sequence).

The chain couples TRBV5-1 to TRBJ2-5, with TRBD1 identical over 7 bases. The germline gives CDR1 SGHRS, CDR2 YFSETQ. V gave up 0 bases and J gave up 5 bases; unmatched junction bases: 7. The CDR3 runs to 15 residues. The CDR3 here is CASSLDGQAPETQYF. CDR3 DNA sequence: TGCGCCAGCAGCTTGGATGGACAGGCCCCGGAGACCCAGTACTTC.

The CDR3 loop is CASSPEWTGGSTEAFF. DNA of the CDR3: TGTGCCAGCAGCCCGGAATGGACAGGGGGCTCGACTGAAGCTTTCTTT. V is TRBV9 and J is TRBJ1-1; 11 bases line up with TRBD1. CDR3 length: 16 amino acids. Germline V lookup: CDR1 SGDLS, CDR2 YYNGEE. J lost 5 bases, V lost 4 bases, and 10 bases had no gene match.

This chain uses TRBV7-9 with TRBJ2-5; 9 bases are a match to TRBD1. The tail of the sequence fits TRBJ2-7 better, so the J call may be wrong. CDR3 length equals 15 residues. Germline V CDR1 and CDR2: SEHNR, FQNEAQ (reference sequence). Written as DNA, the CDR3 is TGTGCCAGCAGCCCAGTCGGGACAGGGCCCGACGAGCAGTACTTC. This translates into CASSPVGTGPDEQYF.

The chain combines TRBV11-2 with TRBJ1-6, with a weak D call TRBD1 (5 bases). V was pared by 1 base and J by 10 bases, with 17 bases between. The CDR3 covers 16 residues. CDR1 is SGHAT and CDR2 is FQNNGV in the germline V gene. CDR3 sequence (DNA): TGTGCCAGCAGCTTAGTTAGGCGGACAAAGGGATCACCCCTCCACTTT. It translates to CASSLVRRTKGSPLHF. The complete variable domain, with remaining parts taken from reference TRBV11-2 and TRBJ1-6, reads EAGVAQSPRYKIIEKRQSVAFWCNPISGHATLYWYQQILGQGPKLLIQFQNNGVVDDSQLPKDRFSAERLKGVDSTLKIQPAKLEDSAVYLCASSLVRRTKGSPLHFGNGTRLTVT.

The CDR3 here is CASSLRGRGTGYNEQFF. The CDR3 DNA sequence: TGTGCCAGCAGTTTAAGGGGGAGAGGGACAGGGTATAATGAGCAGTTCTTC. This chain uses TRBV27 with TRBJ2-1, with 9 bases matching TRBD1. The CDR3 spans 17 residues. The germline gives CDR1 MNHEY, CDR2 SMNVEV (reference sequence). The J segment lost 7 bases and the V segment lost 2 bases, leaving 12 bases of the junction unmatched.

J is TRBJ1-6 and V is TRBV7-9; the D is unclear. V lost 8 bases and J 6 bases, leaving 20 bases between the germline ends. Germline CDR1 and CDR2: SEHNR and FQNEAQ (reference sequence). The CDR3 is 16 amino acids. The chain's CDR3 is CASSLTHLSINSPLHF. The CDR3 region has the DNA TGTGCCAGCTCCCTCACCCACTTGAGCATTAATTCACCCCTCCACTTT. The complete variable domain, with remaining parts taken from reference TRBV7-9 and TRBJ1-6, reads DTGVSQNPRHKITKRGQNVTFRCDPISEHNRLYWYRQTLGQGPEFLTYFQNEAQLEKSRLLSDRFSAERPKGSFSTLEIQRTEQGDSAMYLCASSLTHLSINSPLHFGNGTRLTVT.

V usage is TRBV13 and J usage is TRBJ1-4; 9 bases are shared with TRBD1. CDR3 size: 17 residues. In germline, CDR1 is PRHDT, CDR2 FYEKMQ (reference sequence). V lost 4 bases and J lost 1; bases outside the gene matches: 7. The CDR3 reads CASSSPQDRGTNEKLFF. The CDR3 nucleotides read TGTGCCAGCAGCTCCCCCCAGGACAGGGGAACTAATGAAAAACTGTTTTTT.

This clone was seen a handful of times. The chain joins TRBV7-2 to TRBJ1-1; 8 positions match TRBD1. The V and J ends lost 5 bases and 2 bases, in that order; junction bases with no gene match: 7. Germline assignment: CDR1 SGHTA and CDR2 FQGNSA. The CDR3 loop spans 15 amino acids. The CDR3 loop is CASSAQGQANTEAFF. In nucleotides, the CDR3 is TGTGCCAGCAGCGCCCAGGGACAGGCAAACACTGAAGCTTTCTTT.

CDR3: CAWSLTGRGTETQYF. As DNA, the CDR3 is TGTGCCTGGAGTTTAACAGGGAGAGGGACAGAGACCCAGTACTTC. The J gene is TRBJ2-5, the V gene TRBV30, with D possibly matching TRBD1 (6 bases). Trimming stripped 2 bases from V and 4 bases from J, with 17 bases between. The CDR3 sequence is 15 residues long. Germline V CDR1 and CDR2: GTSNPN, SVGIG (reference sequence).

The rearrangement links TRBV9 to TRBJ1-1; D uncertain. From germline, CDR1 is SGDLS and CDR2 YYNGEE. V was cut by 5 bases and J by 4 bases, with 12 bases left in between. The CDR3 is 13 amino acids. The CDR3 spells CASSWSPGTEAFF. In nucleotides, the CDR3 is TGTGCCAGCAGTTGGTCTCCGGGCACTGAAGCTTTCTTT.

This clone appeared a few times. V and J are TRBV4-1 and TRBJ2-1, with D maybe TRBD1 (5 bases). Germline values: CDR1 MGHRA, CDR2 YSYEKL. This CDR3 comprises 17 residues. Trimming pared 5 bases from V and 5 bases from J, leaving 22 bases between. The CDR3 here is CASSARQGVRPNNEQFF. In nucleotides, the CDR3 is TGCGCCAGCAGCGCCCGACAAGGGGTTCGCCCCAACAATGAGCAGTTCTTC.

This clone was seen only once. The chain joins TRBV13 to TRBJ1-2; D call uncertain. The CDR3 is 11 amino acids. Germline V CDR1 and CDR2: PRHDT, FYEKMQ (reference sequence). The ends were cut back, 4 bases at V and 8 bases at J, with 8 bases in the middle. The CDR3 loop is CASSSSRGYTF. Here the CDR3 DNA reads TGTGCCAGCAGCTCGAGCCGCGGCTACACCTTC.

This chain connects TRBV7-3 to TRBJ1-2; perhaps TRBD1 as D (6 bases). CDR3 length: 14 residues. V dropped 8 bases and J dropped 4 bases, with 17 bases sitting between them. Germline V gene data show CDR1 as SGHTA and CDR2 as FQGTGA. The CDR3 loop is CASGQIQGPYGYTF. CDR3 in DNA: TGTGCCAGCGGTCAGATCCAGGGGCCCTATGGCTACACCTTC.

V usage is TRBV29-1 and J usage is TRBJ2-2; a possible D gene is TRBD2 (7 bases). Trimming removed 7 bases at V and 5 bases at J, with 26 bases between. Germline values: CDR1 SQVTM, CDR2 ANQGSEA. The CDR3 extends over 17 amino acids. In DNA form, the CDR3 reads TGCAGCGCGGGAGGAAAAACAGGGAGGTGGGGGACCGGGGAGCTGTTTTTT. Translating gives CSAGGKTGRWGTGELFF.

The V and J genes are TRBV13 and TRBJ1-1; no reliable D call. V lost 3 bases and J 7 bases, leaving 9 bases between the germline ends. CDR1 PRHDT and CDR2 FYEKMQ come from the germline V gene (reference sequence). The CDR3 contains 12 residues. DNA of the CDR3: TGTGCCAGCAGCTTCGGTTTTGGTGAAGCTTTCTTT. Amino acid sequence: CASSFGFGEAFF.

This clone was observed a handful of times. This chain connects TRBV6-1 to TRBJ1-1; 8 nucleotides line up with TRBD1. Germline V lookup: CDR1 MNHNS, CDR2 SASEGT. J gave up 12 bases and V 5 bases, and 11 bases lay outside the gene matches. This CDR3 has 13 residues. CDR3 in amino acids: CASSTRDRLSTFF. The CDR3, as DNA: TGTGCCAGCAGTACCCGGGACAGGCTTAGCACTTTCTTT.